The rows below give T cell receptor beta chains drawn from one sample of a study of T cells in Graves' hyperthyroidism and ophthalmopathy. One entry per CDR3 protein, called by TCRdb with MiXCR from the multiplex PCR reads. The table lists 650,000 to 700,000 distinct CDR3 sequences, 15% to 20% of them singletons. The material sequenced was blood. All receptors come from a man between 45 and 60 years old with Graves' hyperthyroidism. CDR3s include the opening cysteine and the closing phenylalanine or tryptophan. The D gene is left open where the match is weak. For some rows the clone size is stated as once, few or many, or as a class when expanded; others skip it.

DNA: TGTGCCAGCAGGGGAGACAATGAGCAGTTCTTC
CDR3: CASRGDNEQFF
size: many
V: TRBV2
D: NA
J: TRBJ2-1

DNA: TGTGCCAGCCCGGGACAGGGGGCAGACGAGCAGTACTTC
CDR3: CASPGQGADEQYF
size: many
V: TRBV28
D: TRBD1
J: TRBJ2-7

DNA: TGCAGTGCTAGGGGACTAGTTGAACCCGACAATGAGCAGTTCTTC
CDR3: CSARGLVEPDNEQFF
size: NA
V: TRBV20-1
D: TRBD2
J: TRBJ2-1

DNA: TGTGCCAGCAGCCCGGGGACAGGGGCTTACAATGAGCAGTTCTTC
CDR3: CASSPGTGAYNEQFF
size: many
V: TRBV7-8
D: TRBD1
J: TRBJ2-1

DNA: TGTGCCACCAGTGACCGGGACACCTCATCATTGTCCTACAATGAGCAGTTCTTC
CDR3: CATSDRDTSSLSYNEQFF
size: many
V: TRBV24-1
D: NA
J: TRBJ2-1

DNA: TGTGCCAGTAGTATGGGGTCCGGGACAGGGTCTTCTGGCGAGCAGTACTTC
CDR3: CASSMGSGTGSSGEQYF
size: few
V: TRBV19
D: TRBD1
J: TRBJ2-7

DNA: TGTGCCAGCACCACCCGGGGGCTAGCGGGAGGGGTGCAGTTCTTC
CDR3: CASTTRGLAGGVQFF
size: few
V: TRBV5-6
D: TRBD2
J: TRBJ2-1

DNA: TGCAGCGTTGTTACTAGCGGCGCAGTCAATGAGCAGTTCTTC
CDR3: CSVVTSGAVNEQFF
size: many
V: TRBV29-1
D: TRBD2
J: TRBJ2-1

DNA: TGTGCCAGCACCGGGACTAGCGGGAGGGAAGATACGCAGTATTTT
CDR3: CASTGTSGREDTQYF
size: NA
V: TRBV6-1
D: TRBD2
J: TRBJ2-3

DNA: TGTGCCAGCAGCTTAGGACTAGCGGAAACCCCCCGGGGTGAGCAGTTCTTC
CDR3: CASSLGLAETPRGEQFF
size: many
V: TRBV11-2
D: TRBD2
J: TRBJ2-1

DNA: TGTGCCAGCAGTCCTTTAACTAGCGGGAGGGCCGGTGGCTCCTACAATGAGCAGTTCTTC
CDR3: CASSPLTSGRAGGSYNEQFF
size: NA
V: TRBV28
D: TRBD2
J: TRBJ2-1

DNA: TGTGCCAGCAGCTTAGAGCCAGGGGACGGCACTGAAGCTTTCTTT
CDR3: CASSLEPGDGTEAFF
size: once
V: TRBV11-2
D: NA
J: TRBJ1-1

DNA: TGTGCCAGCAGCGCCTCTGAAGGGTCTAGCACAGATACGCAGTATTTT
CDR3: CASSASEGSSTDTQYF
size: many
V: TRBV9
D: NA
J: TRBJ2-3

DNA: TGTGCCAGTCGGAATACCTTAGCGGGAGGGCCAAGTGAGCAGTTCTTC
CDR3: CASRNTLAGGPSEQFF
size: NA
V: TRBV27
D: TRBD2
J: TRBJ2-1

DNA: TGTGCCAGCAGTTACGTCGGCTACCGGGACAGCGGTACTGAGCAGTTCTTC
CDR3: CASSYVGYRDSGTEQFF
size: NA
V: TRBV6-2/TRBV6-3
D: TRBD1
J: TRBJ2-1

DNA: TGTGCCAGCAGTTATCAAGGGATAAGCACAGATACGCAGTATTTT
CDR3: CASSYQGISTDTQYF
size: NA
V: TRBV6-9
D: NA
J: TRBJ2-3

DNA: TGTGCCAGCAGCCCCGGGGACAGGTCCCTTAACTATGGCTACACCTTC
CDR3: CASSPGDRSLNYGYTF
size: NA
V: TRBV6-2/TRBV6-3
D: TRBD1
J: TRBJ1-2

DNA: TGTGCCAGCAGTTACTCGGCGGGAGGTACAGATACGCAGCATTTT
CDR3: CASSYSAGGTDTQHF
size: few
V: TRBV6-5
D: NA
J: TRBJ1-5

DNA: TGCAGTGCTAGATCCATTGCGGGAACCACAGATACGCAGTATTTT
CDR3: CSARSIAGTTDTQYF
size: NA
V: TRBV20-1
D: NA
J: TRBJ2-3

DNA: TGCAGTGCGTCCCGGGACTCGTCCTACGAGCAGTACTTC
CDR3: CSASRDSSYEQYF
size: many
V: TRBV20-1
D: NA
J: TRBJ2-7

DNA: TGTGCCAGCATGACCGACGGACAGGGATGGTACGAGCAGTACTTC
CDR3: CASMTDGQGWYEQYF
size: many
V: TRBV12-3/TRBV12-4
D: TRBD1
J: TRBJ2-7

DNA: TGTGCCAGCAGTACAGGGAACTCCTATGGCTACACCTTC
CDR3: CASSTGNSYGYTF
size: many
V: TRBV12-3/TRBV12-4
D: NA
J: TRBJ1-2

DNA: TGTGCCAGCAGTTACTCACAGGGCCTAAGCTCCTACGAGCAGTACTTC
CDR3: CASSYSQGLSSYEQYF
size: many
V: TRBV6-6
D: NA
J: TRBJ2-7

DNA: TGCAGTGCTGATGACTCGTTGCGGGGGAGCACAGATACGCAGTATTTT
CDR3: CSADDSLRGSTDTQYF
size: many
V: TRBV20-1
D: TRBD2
J: TRBJ2-3